This TCR beta chain was sequenced during a study of cytomegalovirus exposure and HLA in healthy donors. This clone appeared a few times. 60 Vbeta and 13 Jbeta primers were used in PCR. Profiling relied on immunoSEQ multiplex PCR, and the TCRdb table lists in-frame clones only, not all of them. The sample shows 250,000 to 350,000 clones, under 90% of them seen only once. CDR3 size: 15 residues. V shed 6 bases, J shed 2 bases, and the junction held 6 bases outside the gene matches. Looked up from germline, CDR1 is MNHNY and CDR2 is SVGAGI (reference sequence). The clonotype comes from a girl aged 2-15 years in good health and CMV-seronegative. The chain recombines TRBV6-6 with TRBJ2-7, with 11 bases aligning to TRBD2. Specimen: PBMCs. CDR3 sequence reads: CASSPASGGTYEQYF. The CDR3 bases are TGTGCCAGCAGCCCCGCTAGCGGGGGGACCTACGAGCAGTACTTC.